A selection of T cell receptor beta chains follows, all from one sample in a study of identifying expanded T cells in peripheral blood. Using immunoSEQ multiplex PCR, the repertoire was profiled, and TCRdb retains in-frame clones only, with some absent. Here the sample spans about 78,000 clones, about 83% being singletons. Sequenced sample: blood. Receptor source: a person between 18 and 75 years old in good health. Each CDR3 is given with its conserved first and last residue. The order of the fields is J gene, clone size, D gene, V gene, CDR3 protein, CDR3 DNA. D genes are given only for firm matches. Rows give clone size only sometimes, using once, few, many, or a class for an expanded clone.

>TRBJ2-3|NA|NA|TRBV6-1
CASSSRTGYTDTQYF
TGTGCCAGCAGTTCCCGGACTGGCTACACAGATACGCAGTATTTT
>TRBJ2-5|NA|TRBD2|TRBV7-8
CASSPAPSGVQETQYF
TGTGCCAGCAGCCCAGCACCTAGCGGGGTCCAAGAGACCCAGTACTTC
>TRBJ2-3|NA|NA|TRBV5-6
CASKGGSGTDTQYF
TGTGCCAGCAAGGGGGGAAGCGGCACAGATACGCAGTATTTT
>TRBJ2-7|NA|TRBD2|TRBV6-5
CASSYGGRDYEQYF
TGTGCCAGCAGTTACGGCGGGAGGGACTACGAGCAGTACTTC
>TRBJ2-7|NA|NA|TRBV7-9
CASSNTYEQYF
TGTGCCAGCAGCAATACCTACGAGCAGTACTTC
>TRBJ1-3|NA|TRBD1|TRBV5-1
CASSLTGYSGNTIYF
TGCGCCAGCAGCCTGACAGGGTACTCTGGAAACACCATATATTTT
>TRBJ2-3|NA|TRBD1|TRBV11-2
CASSLGYGTGLGTDTQYF
TGTGCCAGCAGCTTAGGGTATGGGACAGGGCTCGGCACAGATACGCAGTATTTT
>TRBJ2-3|NA|TRBD1|TRBV15
CALGDSGTDTQYF
TGTGCCCTCGGGGACAGTGGCACAGATACGCAGTATTTT
>TRBJ2-7|NA|NA|TRBV27
CASSLTQGTHEQYF
TGTGCCAGCAGTTTGACTCAGGGAACCCACGAGCAGTACTTC
>TRBJ1-1|NA|NA|TRBV5-1
CASNPGTGPVNTEAFF
TGCGCCAGCAATCCGGGAACAGGACCCGTGAACACTGAAGCTTTCTTT
>TRBJ2-7|NA|TRBD1|TRBV4-2
CASSQSGQGSAYEQYF
TGTGCCAGCAGCCAATCTGGACAGGGTAGCGCCTACGAGCAGTACTTC
>TRBJ2-7|NA|TRBD2|TRBV9
CASTYGTSGEQYF
TGTGCCAGCACCTACGGGACTAGCGGCGAGCAGTACTTC
>TRBJ2-7|NA|TRBD1|TRBV6-1
CASPGQGRSYEQYF
TGTGCCAGCCCCGGACAGGGCCGCTCCTACGAGCAGTACTTC
>TRBJ2-4|once|NA|TRBV10-3
CATGEGENIQYF
TGTGCCACGGGGGAGGGGGAAAACATTCAGTACTTC
>TRBJ2-2|NA|NA|TRBV6-6
CASSYSKLGYTGELFF
TGTGCCAGCAGTTACTCGAAACTTGGGTACACCGGGGAGCTGTTTTTT
>TRBJ2-1|NA|NA|TRBV11-3
CASSLGLYNEQFF
TGTGCCAGCAGCTTGGGGCTTTACAATGAGCAGTTCTTC
>TRBJ2-2|NA|NA|TRBV29-1
CSVDRGSNTGELFF
TGCAGCGTTGACAGGGGCTCTAACACCGGGGAGCTGTTTTTT
>TRBJ2-5|NA|NA|TRBV14
CASSPLGWEETQYF
TGTGCCAGCAGCCCCCTTGGATGGGAAGAGACCCAGTACTTC
>TRBJ1-1|NA|NA|TRBV2
CASRTQGIRTEAFF
TGTGCCAGCAGAACGCAGGGAATTAGGACTGAAGCTTTCTTT
>TRBJ2-5|NA|TRBD2|TRBV18
CASSPTSGTETQYF
TGTGCCAGCTCACCGACTAGCGGGACGGAGACCCAGTACTTC